This T cell receptor beta chain stems from a study of shared clonotypes between healthy human individuals (dated by TCRdb to 2018 to 2021). General notes on the study: The cohort included three men and two women between 18 and 49 years of age. For each donor, three plates each were used for CD4 naive and CD4 memory, two plates were used for CD8 naive, and one plate was used for CD8 memory. To estimate repertoire size and how much clonotype sharing occurs between individuals, the study deeply sequenced the blood TCR repertoires of several healthy adults. Between about 0.8 and 8.9 billion PBMCs per donor were obtained by leukapheresis. To increase sequencing depth and limit assay-specific biases, TCR repertoire library preparation and sequencing were carried out by different laboratories using diverse techniques.

Using the deep immunoSEQ assay, TCR CDR3 regions were amplified from genomic DNA by multiplex PCR. For each cell subset, the extracted genomic DNA was distributed evenly across all wells of several immunoSEQ 96-well plates, and each plate served as one replicate. For sorted subsets, roughly 0.2 ug genomic DNA, equal to about 30,000 T cell genomes, was loaded into each replicate PCR. Purified libraries were quantified with a Qubit 3.0 fluorometer, sized on a Bioanalyzer 2100, and re-quantified with the KAPA Library Quantification kit. A separate single-read 150-cycle Illumina NextSeq 550 flow cell was used to sequence each immunoSEQ 96-well plate. On the authors' methods: Because the immunoSEQ output held only junctional sequences and lacked quality scores, the filtering could not match the filtering applied to full-length reads. To assign V/J genes and CDR3, sequences were annotated using PyIR, a Python wrapper for IgBLAST v1.9, with IMGT germline references. Any read was removed if the V/J assignment was weak (E-value above 1e-6), the CDR3 was missing, or the read contained stop codons, out-of-frame junctions, or ambiguous translated residues. A V3J clonotype was defined by an identical inferred V gene, J gene, and CDR3 amino acid sequence. Percentage overlap between repertoires was calculated by dividing the number of shared unique clonotypes by the size of the smaller repertoire. Repertoire richness was assessed with RTK rarefaction, the Chao1 estimator, and Recon v2.1 estimates of unobserved clonotypes. Generation probabilities for all TCRbeta clonotypes obtained by the gDNA method from a handful of donors were computed using OLGA. TCRdb took over this immuneACCESS table, retaining in-frame rearrangements with V and J assigned. Such tables are incomplete; in checked studies, under half of the missing clones stem from an unresolved V gene, and the remainder is unexplained. The DNA gave D and trimming, while V, J and clone size come from that table. A total of around 2,000,000 clones appear in this sample, about 95% of them only once. The ten largest clones represent under 1.5% of the sample.

The paper's findings and limits, for the study overall: The genetic and exposure-history diversity represented was limited by the small number of donors. Even with the large sequencing depth, rarefaction of the sorted-subset datasets indicated that sequencing was incomplete. Clonotypes shared by all four sorted-subset donors showed higher generation probabilities than non-shared clonotypes. Naive subsets generally had larger estimated clonotype richness than memory subsets did. Across a few donors, 5% to 6% of naive CD4, around 3.3% of naive CD8, around 2.1% of memory CD4, and 0.3% to 0.45% of memory CD8 clonotypes were shared. Sampling was restricted to blood, and TCR repertoires in tissue are likely to differ from TCR repertoires in blood. Pairwise subsampling led to the expectation that sequencing depth would affect the degree of clonotype sharing among donors.

In the germline V gene (reference sequence), CDR1 corresponds to SGHNT and CDR2 to YYREEE. V is pruned by 4 bases and J by 3 bases, leaving 8 bases of the junction without a gene match. There are 16 amino acids in the CDR3, from cysteine to phenylalanine inclusive. CDR3 DNA only is kept here, 48 bases in frame from base 1. CD8 naive samples were CD45RO-negative cells positively selected for CCR7, giving a CD45RA+CCR7+ population that excluded TemRA cells. Healthy HIV-negative adults with no recently reported acute infections or vaccinations were included as donors. Every donor was a Caucasian adult living in Nashville, Tennessee, USA. Blood was obtained by leukapheresis, after which PBMCs were separated by Ficoll-Histopaque density gradient centrifugation and cryopreserved in liquid nitrogen vapor phase. Analytical flow cytometry was used to check the purity and quantity of every magnetically sorted T cell population. From each sorted fraction, genomic DNA was isolated and quantified by UV absorbance on a Nanodrop 2000c.

Regarding this clone: There is no known antigen for this receptor. No qualities accompany the bases; no much larger clone lies one base away.

The sequence was obtained from a man aged 18 to 29 in good health. The chain links TRBV5-4 with TRBJ1-1; 11 bases in the middle match TRBD1. Source material: naive CD8+ T cells sorted from blood. Reading the label with the study, this specimen's cell subset or site is: CD45RA+CCR7+. In nucleotides, the sequence is TGTGCCAGCAGCCAGAGGACAGGGGGCCCGGACACTGAAGCTTTCTTT. Translated, this is CASSQRTGGPDTEAFF.